The clone carrying this TCR beta chain was counted only a few times. Antigen specificity is unknown. The CDR3 regions of TCR beta were amplified from RNA transcripts. Initially, a first-round RT-PCR of the TCR CDR3 employed the HTBI primer set. TCRdb re-called the multiplex PCR reads through MiXCR, storing one row per CDR3 protein. The data show hundreds of thousands of distinct CDR3 sequences, 13% to 15% seen once. Criteria for exclusion of patients were uncontrolled infection, other autoimmune disease, pregnancy or lactation. This entry comes from a study of T cells in Graves' hyperthyroidism and ophthalmopathy. The study's findings and limits: Expanded thyroid clonotypes (above 0.001) were mostly also found in blood. Onset of ophthalmopathy came a median around 6.2 months after the model predicted it.

Material: blood. The sequence derives from a woman aged 40 to 50 with Graves' hyperthyroidism.

CDR3 residues: CSATRPYNQPQHF. The CDR3, as DNA: TGCAGTGCAACCCGACCGTATAATCAGCCCCAGCATTTT. The chain uses TRBV20-1 and TRBJ1-5; D uncertain. From germline, CDR1 is DFQATT and CDR2 SNEGSKA (reference sequence). Trimming cost V 6 bases and J 4 bases, with 13 bases left between them. CDR3 length equals 13 residues.